This TCR beta chain was retrieved from a study of OX40 agonist ivuxolimab in advanced cancers. Assay used: immunoSEQ multiplex PCR; TCRdb lists only in-frame clones, some missing. The data hold about 110,000 clones, with less than 95% observed a single time. CDR3 length equals 15 residues. Trimming shortened V by 3 bases and J by 5 bases, and 14 bases separated the two germline ends. The germline gives CDR1 MDHEN, CDR2 SYDVKM. Cycle 7 day 1, cycle 4 day 1, and baseline were the timepoints at which blood was sampled. The material sequenced was CD4+ or CD8+ T cells sorted from blood, taken in a trial of the OX40 agonist ivuxolimab. The V gene is TRBV28, the J gene TRBJ2-1; D remains unclear. The sequence was collected from an adult with an advanced solid tumor such as melanoma, head and neck, liver or kidney cancer. The CDR3: CASSLPRPLNNEQFF. The CDR3 nucleotides are TGTGCCAGCAGTTTGCCCCGACCCCTTAACAATGAGCAGTTCTTC.